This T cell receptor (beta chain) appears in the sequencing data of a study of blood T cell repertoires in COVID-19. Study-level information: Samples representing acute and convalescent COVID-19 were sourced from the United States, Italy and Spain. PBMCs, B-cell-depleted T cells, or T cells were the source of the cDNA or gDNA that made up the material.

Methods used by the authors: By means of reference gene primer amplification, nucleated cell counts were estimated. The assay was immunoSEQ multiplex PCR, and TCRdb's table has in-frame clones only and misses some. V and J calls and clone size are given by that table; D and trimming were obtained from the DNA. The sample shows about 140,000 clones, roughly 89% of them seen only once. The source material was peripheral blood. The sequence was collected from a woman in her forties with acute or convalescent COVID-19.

The CDR3 nucleotides read TGTGCCAGCAGCTTGGGGCGGACAGTTTTGGAACCGAACACCGGGGAGCTGTTTTTT. Protein sequence: CASSLGRTVLEPNTGELFF. V and J are TRBV11-2 and TRBJ2-2; tentative D call: TRBD1 (6 bases). CDR1 SGHAT and CDR2 FQNNGV come from the germline V gene. V lost 3 bases to trimming and J lost 0 bases, with 20 bases between them. The CDR3 sequence is 19 residues long.